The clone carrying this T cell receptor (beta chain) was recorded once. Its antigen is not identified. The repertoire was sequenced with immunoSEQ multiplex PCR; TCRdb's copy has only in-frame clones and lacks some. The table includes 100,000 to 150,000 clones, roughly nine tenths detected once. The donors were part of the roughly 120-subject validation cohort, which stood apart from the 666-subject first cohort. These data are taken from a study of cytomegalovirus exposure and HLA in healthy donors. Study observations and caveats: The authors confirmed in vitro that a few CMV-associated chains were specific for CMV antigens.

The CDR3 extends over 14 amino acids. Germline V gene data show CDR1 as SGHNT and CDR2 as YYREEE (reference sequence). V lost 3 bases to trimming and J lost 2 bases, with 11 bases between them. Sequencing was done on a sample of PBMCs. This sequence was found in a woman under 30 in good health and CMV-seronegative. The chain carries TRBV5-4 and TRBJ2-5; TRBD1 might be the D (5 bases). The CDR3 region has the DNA TGTGCCAGCAGCTCAGGGTCTTTACAAGAGACCCAGTACTTC. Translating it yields CASSSGSLQETQYF. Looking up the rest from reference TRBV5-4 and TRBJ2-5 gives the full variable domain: ETGVTQSPTHLIKTRGQQVTLRCSSQSGHNTVSWYQQALGQGPQFIFQYYREEENGRGNFPPRFSGLQFPNYSSELNVNALELDDSALYLCASSSGSLQETQYFGPGTRLLVL.